This T cell receptor beta chain was documented in a study of response to subunit inactivated influenza vaccine. In its sample, this clonotype was seen once. Trimming pared 3 bases from V and 5 bases from J, leaving 11 bases between. CDR1 DFQATT and CDR2 SNEGSKA come from the germline V gene (reference sequence). The CDR3 sequence is 13 residues long. TCRdb passed the RT-PCR reads through MiXCR, listing each CDR3 protein once. The sample includes a few hundred thousand distinct CDR3 sequences, about 7.2% of them seen just once. The V call is TRBV20-1, the J call TRBJ1-5; D remains ambiguous. This receptor was identified in a man between 50 and 70 years old who received an inactivated influenza vaccine. The sample here was PBMCs from blood, taken 23 to 25 months after vaccination. The CDR3, as DNA: TGCAGTGCTAGTTTCGGGTCTTATCAGCCCCAGCATTTT. Protein product: CSASFGSYQPQHF.